This passage covers 20 T cell receptor beta chains from one sample sequenced in a study of T cells after yellow fever vaccination. One entry per CDR3 protein results from TCRdb running MiXCR on the 5' RACE reads. The sample lists some 350,000 distinct CDR3 sequences; 3% to 4.5% were seen once. This specimen consisted of PBMCs, obtained 5 days after the yellow fever booster vaccination. The receptors were gathered from a young man who received the YFV17D yellow fever vaccine.

The table lists this clonotype with a few counts. The chain carries TRBV19 and TRBJ2-5; tentatively, D is TRBD2 (5 bases). V lost 1 base, J lost 1 base, and 10 bases lay in between. The CDR3 is 15 amino acids. Germline V gene sequence: CDR1 LNHDA, CDR2 SQIVND (reference sequence). Here the CDR3 reads CASSIAGRGQETQYF. The CDR3 nucleotides are TGTGCCAGTAGTATAGCAGGACGGGGCCAAGAGACCCAGTACTTC.

V and J are TRBV9 and TRBJ1-2; a possible D gene is TRBD1 (6 bases). Germline CDR1 is SGDLS and CDR2 is YYNGEE. The V end lost 2 bases, the J end lost 7 bases, and 12 bases lay between the germline ends. This CDR3 is 13 amino acids long. CDR3 region: CASSVSIQGGYTF. The CDR3 DNA is TGTGCCAGCAGCGTCTCAATACAGGGTGGCTACACCTTC.

This clonotype occurred a few times. This chain uses TRBV25-1 with TRBJ1-5; D gene uncertain. V was shortened by 3 bases and J by 2 bases, with 11 bases between the two germline ends. Looked up from germline, CDR1 is MGHDK and CDR2 is SYGVNS. The CDR3 has 15 amino acids. CDR3 sequence (DNA): TGTGCCAGCAGTGAGCAGCACGGGGGCAATCAGCCCCAGCATTTT. Translated, it gives CASSEQHGGNQPQHF.

This clonotype occurred many times. This sequence joins TRBV11-2 and TRBJ2-6, with D possibly called TRBD1 or TRBD2 (5 bases each). Looked up from germline, CDR1 is SGHAT and CDR2 is FQNNGV. This CDR3 is built from 18 residues. Trimming left V 5 bases short and J 0 bases short, with 17 bases between. CDR3 residues: CASSPGIGALSGANVLTF. The CDR3 DNA reads TGTGCCAGCAGCCCGGGGATCGGGGCCCTCTCTGGGGCCAACGTCCTGACTTTC. Full variable domain (remainder filled in from reference TRBV11-2 and TRBJ2-6): EAGVAQSPRYKIIEKRQSVAFWCNPISGHATLYWYQQILGQGPKLLIQFQNNGVVDDSQLPKDRFSAERLKGVDSTLKIQPAKLEDSAVYLCASSPGIGALSGANVLTFGAGSRLTVL.

This clonotype was seen many times. V and J are TRBV6-2 or TRBV6-3 and TRBJ2-7, with TRBD2 matching over 9 bases. Germline-derived CDR1 and CDR2 are MNHEY and SVGEGT. With 0 bases clipped from V and 2 bases from J, the junction kept 2 bases outside the gene matches. This CDR3 contains 15 residues. CDR3 DNA: TGTGCCAGCAGTTACTCGACTAGCGGCGCCTACGAGCAGTACGTC. Its protein is CASSYSTSGAYEQYV.

V usage is TRBV5-1 and J usage is TRBJ2-3; D unclear. The CDR3 contains 13 residues. The germline V gene encodes CDR1 SGHRS and CDR2 YFSETQ. V lost 4 bases, J lost 6 bases, and 12 bases lay in between. In nucleotides, the CDR3 is TGCGCCAGCAGCCGTCCAACGTATGATACGCAGTATTTT. Its translation is CASSRPTYDTQYF.

This clonotype was detected ten times or more. J is TRBJ2-3 and V is TRBV3-1, with D possibly being TRBD1 (5 bases). Germline CDR1 LGHDT, CDR2 YNNKEL (reference sequence). V dropped 2 bases and J dropped 2 bases, with 11 bases sitting between them. The CDR3 runs to 15 residues. CDR3 in amino acids: CASSQSSGHTDTQYF. The CDR3 DNA is TGTGCCAGCAGCCAATCGTCAGGGCACACAGATACGCAGTATTTT.

The rearrangement links TRBV25-1 to TRBJ2-5; D possibly corresponds to TRBD2 (6 bases). The V gene lost 4 bases and the J gene lost 3 bases, with 9 bases spanning the gap. CDR3 length equals 13 residues. Germline CDR1 and CDR2: MGHDK and SYGVNS. As DNA, the CDR3 is TGTGCCAGCAGTGTGGCGGGGAAAGAGACCCAGTACTTC. Translating it yields CASSVAGKETQYF.

Only a few counts were recorded for this clonotype. The chain combines TRBV6-2 or TRBV6-3 with TRBJ2-1, with D perhaps assigned TRBD1 or TRBD2 (6 bases each). The CDR3 has 16 residues. The V gene's germline CDR1 is MNHEY and CDR2 SVGEGT. V lost 5 bases and J 6 bases, leaving 20 bases between the germline ends. CDR3 protein: CASSPPWGAAPNEQFF. In DNA form, the CDR3 reads TGTGCCAGCAGTCCACCGTGGGGGGCAGCCCCCAATGAGCAGTTCTTC.

Ten or more counts support this clonotype. This rearrangement joins TRBV5-6 to TRBJ2-1; 8 bases match TRBD1. V gave up 4 bases and J gave up 7 bases; unmatched junction bases: 13. Looked up from germline, CDR1 is SGHDT and CDR2 is YYEEEE. CDR3 size: 16 residues. The CDR3 protein is CASSRFRDRFTNEQFF. The DNA of the CDR3 is TGTGCCAGCAGCCGGTTCCGGGACAGGTTTACGAATGAGCAGTTCTTC.

In its sample, this clonotype was seen many times. The chain has TRBV7-2 and TRBJ2-5, with TRBD2 identical over 10 bases. This CDR3 has 15 residues. Germline values: CDR1 SGHTA, CDR2 FQGNSA. V trimming: 5 bases; J trimming: 4 bases; junction bases outside the gene matches: 7. The CDR3 DNA follows: TGTGCCAGCAGCCCCCTCTCTAGCGGGGGAGAGACCCAGTACTTC. Protein sequence: CASSPLSSGGETQYF.

This clonotype came up a few times. The chain recombines TRBV3-1 with TRBJ2-6; the match to TRBD1 covers 9 bases. The germline V gene encodes CDR1 LGHDT and CDR2 YNNKEL (reference sequence). The junction had 6 bases not matched to a gene; V was cut back by 4 bases and J by 2 bases. This CDR3 has 17 residues. In DNA, the CDR3 is TGTGCCAGCAGCCCTAGGACAGGGGAGCCTGGGGCCAACGTCCTGACTTTC. It yields the protein CASSPRTGEPGANVLTF.

This clonotype was counted only a few times. CDR3 protein: CASGYQTGPQETQYF. The CDR3 coding sequence is TGTGCTAGTGGTTATCAAACAGGGCCCCAAGAGACCCAGTACTTC. The chain uses TRBV12-5 and TRBJ2-5; the D gene is possibly TRBD1 (6 bases). The CDR3 sequence is 15 residues long. V shed 4 bases and J shed 1 base, with 13 bases lying between them. Germline CDR1 reads LGHNT; CDR2 reads FRNRAP.

A few counts support this clonotype. The chain joins TRBV6-6 to TRBJ2-2, with D possibly TRBD1 on 5 matching bases. CDR3 size: 13 residues. The V gene's germline CDR1 is MNHNY and CDR2 SVGAGI (reference sequence). The germline V and J ends were trimmed by 10 bases and 3 bases, with 12 bases remaining between them. CDR3 nucleotide sequence: TGTGCCAACTCCAGGGCCCACACCGGGGAGCTGTTTTTT. The encoded protein is CANSRAHTGELFF.

This clonotype was counted ten times or more. The chain couples TRBV12-3 or TRBV12-4 to TRBJ2-7, with 8 bases lining up with TRBD1. With 6 bases clipped from V and 1 base from J, the junction kept 8 bases outside the gene matches. CDR3 length: 15 residues. CDR3 amino acids: CASSPGWDRSYEQYF. The CDR3 DNA reads TGTGCCAGCAGCCCAGGGTGGGACAGGTCCTACGAGCAGTACTTC.

This clonotype was counted only a few times. The chain joins TRBV5-1 to TRBJ2-5, with D perhaps TRBD1 (5 bases). The V gene lost 0 bases and the J gene lost 5 bases, with 14 bases spanning the gap. This CDR3 comprises 15 residues. Germline V gives CDR1 SGHRS, CDR2 YFSETQ. CDR3 sequence (DNA): TGCGCCAGCAGCTTGGGACAGTCCGAAGTTGAGACCCAGTACTTC. The encoded protein is CASSLGQSEVETQYF.

The V gene is TRBV19, the J gene TRBJ1-2, with 8 bases that match TRBD1. The CDR3 runs to 16 residues. Germline loops: CDR1 LNHDA, CDR2 SQIVND (reference sequence). J gave up 8 bases and V 4 bases, and 15 bases lay outside the gene matches. Here the CDR3 reads CASSTVPYQGAEGYTF. CDR3 coding DNA: TGTGCCAGTAGTACGGTACCGTATCAGGGGGCTGAAGGCTACACCTTC.

This clonotype appeared a few times. The chain is built from TRBV21-1 and TRBJ2-7. TRBV21-1 is a documented pseudogene. This CDR3 region has 14 residues. The DNA for the CDR3 is TGTGCCAGCAGCAAAGCGGGGTATCGCTACGAGCAGTACGTC. Its protein product is CASSKAGYRYEQYV.

This clonotype was found a few times. The chain recombines TRBV4-3 with TRBJ2-5; possibly TRBD2 for D (5 bases). V lost 1 base and J lost 5, with 11 bases in between. Per germline, CDR1 LGHNA and CDR2 YSLEER. The CDR3 is 14 amino acids. For the CDR3, the DNA is TGCGCCAGCAGCCAAGGCGGTTGGGAGGAGACCCAGTACTTC. Translation gives CASSQGGWEETQYF.

This clonotype came up many times. This chain uses TRBV5-1 with TRBJ1-3; D might be TRBD1 (5 bases). Germline CDR1 is SGHRS and CDR2 is YFSETQ. Trimming left V 4 bases short and J 0 bases short, with 11 bases between. The CDR3 sequence is 15 residues long. The CDR3 loop reads CASSSTGVSGNTIYF. CDR3 DNA: TGCGCCAGCAGCAGCACGGGGGTCTCTGGAAACACCATATATTTT.